A single sample gave rise to the 15 T cell receptor beta chains below, sequenced in a study of low-dose radiotherapy and immunotherapy resistance in tumors. Time point noted: before trial treatment. Covering alpha and beta chains, TRAV- and TRBV-specific primers were used for the first-strand cDNA. The TCRs were subjected to amplification over approximately 20 PCR cycles employing a constant-region primer in conjunction with a V-primer adapter. TCRdb re-called the reads with MiXCR, one entry per CDR3 protein. The sample shows nearly 95,000 distinct CDR3 sequences, around 9.2% of them seen only once. Sequenced material: PBMCs, taken before treatment. These receptors originate from a male donor with prostate cancer.

This clonotype was counted a few times. This chain connects TRBV3-1 to TRBJ2-7; 11 bases align to TRBD1. From germline, CDR1 is LGHDT and CDR2 YNNKEL (reference sequence). CDR3 length equals 16 residues. Unmatched junction bases numbered 10, after V lost 4 bases and J lost 5 bases. As DNA, the CDR3 is TGTGCCAGCAGCCCCAGCAGGGACAGGGGGGAGAACGAGCAGTACTTC. This gives the protein CASSPSRDRGENEQYF.

This clonotype appeared many times. The J gene is TRBJ1-5, the V gene TRBV29-1; D ambiguous. Germline V gives CDR1 SQVTM, CDR2 ANQGSEA. The CDR3 has 12 residues. V lost 6 bases, J lost 11 bases, and 17 bases lay in between. Here the CDR3 reads CSVADGPSAQHF. The CDR3 DNA sequence: TGCAGCGTCGCAGACGGCCCCTCGGCCCAGCATTTT.

This clonotype was seen ten or more times. V usage is TRBV5-5 and J usage is TRBJ1-5; D might be TRBD1 (6 bases). V was trimmed by 4 bases and J by 1 base, leaving 9 bases between them. The CDR3 extends over 14 amino acids. CDR1 and CDR2 from the germline V gene are SGHKS and YYEKEE (reference sequence). The CDR3 region is CASSEDRSNQPQHF. The CDR3 coding sequence is TGTGCCAGCAGCGAGGACAGAAGCAATCAGCCCCAGCATTTT.

This clonotype was detected ten times or more. The J gene is TRBJ2-7, the V gene TRBV29-1, with D perhaps matching TRBD2 (5 bases). The V gene's germline CDR1 is SQVTM and CDR2 ANQGSEA. The CDR3 sequence is 12 residues long. Trimming left V 6 bases short and J 6 bases short, with 15 bases between. CDR3 region: CSVIPGDAEQYF. CDR3 in DNA: TGCAGCGTGATTCCCGGGGATGCCGAGCAGTACTTC.

A note on this clonotype: This sequence is one base from a far larger clone and is likely a read error. The CDR3 protein is CSVPTGSSVNEQYF. The CDR3 DNA sequence: TGCAGTGTCCCAACGGGGAGCTCCGTCAATGAGCAGTACTTC. The chain couples TRBV20-1 to TRBJ2-7; D is perhaps TRBD2 (5 bases). V shed 7 bases and J shed 7 bases, with 23 bases lying between them. This CDR3 has 14 amino acids. Germline CDR1 reads DFQATT; CDR2 reads SNEGSKA (reference sequence).

In this sample, this clonotype turned up many times. The gene calls are TRBV12-3 or TRBV12-4 and TRBJ2-7; 12 positions match TRBD2. Germline trimming cut 3 bases from V and 1 base from J; bases unmatched to any gene: 4. The CDR3 length is 16 residues. The CDR3: CASSLTSGSRSYEQYF. In nucleotides, the CDR3 is TGTGCCAGCAGTTTGACTAGCGGGAGCCGGTCCTACGAGCAGTACTTC.

This clonotype showed up many times. The gene calls are TRBV24-1 and TRBJ2-3, with a tentative D call TRBD2 (5 bases). Germline-derived CDR1 and CDR2 are KGHDR and SFDVKD. The CDR3 sequence is 14 residues long. V lost 3 bases and J lost 6, with 12 bases in between. The CDR3 is CATSDRTYTDTQYF. The CDR3 DNA is TGTGCCACCAGTGATCGGACTTACACGGATACGCAGTATTTT.

Ten or more counts support this clonotype. The chain links TRBV6-2 or TRBV6-3 to TRBJ2-1; D gene uncertain. The CDR3 is 15 amino acids. V was shortened by 0 bases and J by 10 bases, with 16 bases between the two germline ends. Germline CDR1 reads MNHEY; CDR2 reads SVGEGT. The CDR3 here is CASSYSRRQPEEQFF. The CDR3 coding sequence is TGTGCCAGCAGTTACTCTCGTCGTCAGCCCGAGGAGCAGTTCTTC.

The chain combines TRBV7-2 with TRBJ2-5; 8 bases agree with TRBD2. Germline V gene lookup returns CDR1 SGHTA and CDR2 FQGNSA. This CDR3 is 16 amino acids long. The trim removed 2 bases at V and 3 bases at J, leaving 8 bases unmatched. The CDR3 coding sequence is TGTGCCAGCAGCTTATCCCCAGCGGGGGATAAAGAGACCCAGTACTTC. Encoded protein: CASSLSPAGDKETQYF.

The table lists this clonotype with many counts. This chain links TRBV20-1 with TRBJ2-1; D gene unclear. The CDR3 is made up of 11 amino acids. V was pared by 5 bases and J by 6 bases, with 8 bases between. Germline V gene data show CDR1 as DFQATT and CDR2 as SNEGSKA (reference sequence). CDR3 in DNA: TGCAGTGCTGGTCTTTTCAATGAGCAGTTCTTC. Encoded protein: CSAGLFNEQFF.

This clonotype was seen repeatedly, ten times or more. The chain couples TRBV6-6 to TRBJ1-1; D gene uncertain. Germline V gene lookup returns CDR1 MNHNY and CDR2 SVGAGI (reference sequence). Trimming pared 7 bases from V and 1 base from J, leaving 10 bases between. The CDR3 has 13 residues. CDR3 in amino acids: CASKPRRNTEAFF. DNA for the CDR3: TGTGCCAGCAAACCCCGGCGGAACACTGAAGCTTTCTTT.

The chain uses TRBV25-1 and TRBJ1-5; 7 bases are shared with TRBD1. After removal of 3 bases from V and 6 bases from J, the junction contained 5 bases not matched to a gene. CDR3 length: 14 residues. The germline CDR1 and CDR2 sequences are MGHDK and SYGVNS. The CDR3 protein is CASSEAGGTQPQHF. CDR3 coding DNA: TGTGCCAGCAGTGAGGCAGGGGGAACTCAGCCCCAGCATTTT.

This clonotype came up many times. The genes are TRBV7-8 and TRBJ2-7; D gene uncertain. The length of the CDR3 is 13 residues. Deletions cut 0 bases from V and 4 bases from J, with 7 bases between. The V gene's germline CDR1 is SGHVS and CDR2 FQNEAQ. The CDR3 loop is CASSLAGDYEQYF. CDR3 in DNA: TGTGCCAGCAGCTTAGCTGGGGATTACGAGCAGTACTTC.

Many counts were recorded for this clonotype. The chain couples TRBV6-2 or TRBV6-3 to TRBJ2-4, with 10 positions matching TRBD1. The CDR3 is 15 amino acids. CDR1 MNHEY and CDR2 SVGEGT come from the germline V gene. The V segment lost 6 bases and the J segment 7 bases; nucleotides outside the gene matches: 9. As DNA, the CDR3 is TGTGCCAGCAGCCCTAAGACAGGGGGCTTGAACATTCAGTACTTC. This encodes CASSPKTGGLNIQYF.

This clonotype was seen at least ten times. The chain has TRBV7-8 and TRBJ1-3; D may be TRBD1 (5 bases). V was clipped by 0 bases and J by 0 bases, with 9 bases between them. The CDR3 extends over 16 amino acids. The germline CDR1 and CDR2 sequences are SGHVS and FQNEAQ. As DNA, the CDR3 is TGTGCCAGCAGCTTAGCGCGGGGCAACTCTGGAAACACCATATATTTT. This translates into CASSLARGNSGNTIYF.